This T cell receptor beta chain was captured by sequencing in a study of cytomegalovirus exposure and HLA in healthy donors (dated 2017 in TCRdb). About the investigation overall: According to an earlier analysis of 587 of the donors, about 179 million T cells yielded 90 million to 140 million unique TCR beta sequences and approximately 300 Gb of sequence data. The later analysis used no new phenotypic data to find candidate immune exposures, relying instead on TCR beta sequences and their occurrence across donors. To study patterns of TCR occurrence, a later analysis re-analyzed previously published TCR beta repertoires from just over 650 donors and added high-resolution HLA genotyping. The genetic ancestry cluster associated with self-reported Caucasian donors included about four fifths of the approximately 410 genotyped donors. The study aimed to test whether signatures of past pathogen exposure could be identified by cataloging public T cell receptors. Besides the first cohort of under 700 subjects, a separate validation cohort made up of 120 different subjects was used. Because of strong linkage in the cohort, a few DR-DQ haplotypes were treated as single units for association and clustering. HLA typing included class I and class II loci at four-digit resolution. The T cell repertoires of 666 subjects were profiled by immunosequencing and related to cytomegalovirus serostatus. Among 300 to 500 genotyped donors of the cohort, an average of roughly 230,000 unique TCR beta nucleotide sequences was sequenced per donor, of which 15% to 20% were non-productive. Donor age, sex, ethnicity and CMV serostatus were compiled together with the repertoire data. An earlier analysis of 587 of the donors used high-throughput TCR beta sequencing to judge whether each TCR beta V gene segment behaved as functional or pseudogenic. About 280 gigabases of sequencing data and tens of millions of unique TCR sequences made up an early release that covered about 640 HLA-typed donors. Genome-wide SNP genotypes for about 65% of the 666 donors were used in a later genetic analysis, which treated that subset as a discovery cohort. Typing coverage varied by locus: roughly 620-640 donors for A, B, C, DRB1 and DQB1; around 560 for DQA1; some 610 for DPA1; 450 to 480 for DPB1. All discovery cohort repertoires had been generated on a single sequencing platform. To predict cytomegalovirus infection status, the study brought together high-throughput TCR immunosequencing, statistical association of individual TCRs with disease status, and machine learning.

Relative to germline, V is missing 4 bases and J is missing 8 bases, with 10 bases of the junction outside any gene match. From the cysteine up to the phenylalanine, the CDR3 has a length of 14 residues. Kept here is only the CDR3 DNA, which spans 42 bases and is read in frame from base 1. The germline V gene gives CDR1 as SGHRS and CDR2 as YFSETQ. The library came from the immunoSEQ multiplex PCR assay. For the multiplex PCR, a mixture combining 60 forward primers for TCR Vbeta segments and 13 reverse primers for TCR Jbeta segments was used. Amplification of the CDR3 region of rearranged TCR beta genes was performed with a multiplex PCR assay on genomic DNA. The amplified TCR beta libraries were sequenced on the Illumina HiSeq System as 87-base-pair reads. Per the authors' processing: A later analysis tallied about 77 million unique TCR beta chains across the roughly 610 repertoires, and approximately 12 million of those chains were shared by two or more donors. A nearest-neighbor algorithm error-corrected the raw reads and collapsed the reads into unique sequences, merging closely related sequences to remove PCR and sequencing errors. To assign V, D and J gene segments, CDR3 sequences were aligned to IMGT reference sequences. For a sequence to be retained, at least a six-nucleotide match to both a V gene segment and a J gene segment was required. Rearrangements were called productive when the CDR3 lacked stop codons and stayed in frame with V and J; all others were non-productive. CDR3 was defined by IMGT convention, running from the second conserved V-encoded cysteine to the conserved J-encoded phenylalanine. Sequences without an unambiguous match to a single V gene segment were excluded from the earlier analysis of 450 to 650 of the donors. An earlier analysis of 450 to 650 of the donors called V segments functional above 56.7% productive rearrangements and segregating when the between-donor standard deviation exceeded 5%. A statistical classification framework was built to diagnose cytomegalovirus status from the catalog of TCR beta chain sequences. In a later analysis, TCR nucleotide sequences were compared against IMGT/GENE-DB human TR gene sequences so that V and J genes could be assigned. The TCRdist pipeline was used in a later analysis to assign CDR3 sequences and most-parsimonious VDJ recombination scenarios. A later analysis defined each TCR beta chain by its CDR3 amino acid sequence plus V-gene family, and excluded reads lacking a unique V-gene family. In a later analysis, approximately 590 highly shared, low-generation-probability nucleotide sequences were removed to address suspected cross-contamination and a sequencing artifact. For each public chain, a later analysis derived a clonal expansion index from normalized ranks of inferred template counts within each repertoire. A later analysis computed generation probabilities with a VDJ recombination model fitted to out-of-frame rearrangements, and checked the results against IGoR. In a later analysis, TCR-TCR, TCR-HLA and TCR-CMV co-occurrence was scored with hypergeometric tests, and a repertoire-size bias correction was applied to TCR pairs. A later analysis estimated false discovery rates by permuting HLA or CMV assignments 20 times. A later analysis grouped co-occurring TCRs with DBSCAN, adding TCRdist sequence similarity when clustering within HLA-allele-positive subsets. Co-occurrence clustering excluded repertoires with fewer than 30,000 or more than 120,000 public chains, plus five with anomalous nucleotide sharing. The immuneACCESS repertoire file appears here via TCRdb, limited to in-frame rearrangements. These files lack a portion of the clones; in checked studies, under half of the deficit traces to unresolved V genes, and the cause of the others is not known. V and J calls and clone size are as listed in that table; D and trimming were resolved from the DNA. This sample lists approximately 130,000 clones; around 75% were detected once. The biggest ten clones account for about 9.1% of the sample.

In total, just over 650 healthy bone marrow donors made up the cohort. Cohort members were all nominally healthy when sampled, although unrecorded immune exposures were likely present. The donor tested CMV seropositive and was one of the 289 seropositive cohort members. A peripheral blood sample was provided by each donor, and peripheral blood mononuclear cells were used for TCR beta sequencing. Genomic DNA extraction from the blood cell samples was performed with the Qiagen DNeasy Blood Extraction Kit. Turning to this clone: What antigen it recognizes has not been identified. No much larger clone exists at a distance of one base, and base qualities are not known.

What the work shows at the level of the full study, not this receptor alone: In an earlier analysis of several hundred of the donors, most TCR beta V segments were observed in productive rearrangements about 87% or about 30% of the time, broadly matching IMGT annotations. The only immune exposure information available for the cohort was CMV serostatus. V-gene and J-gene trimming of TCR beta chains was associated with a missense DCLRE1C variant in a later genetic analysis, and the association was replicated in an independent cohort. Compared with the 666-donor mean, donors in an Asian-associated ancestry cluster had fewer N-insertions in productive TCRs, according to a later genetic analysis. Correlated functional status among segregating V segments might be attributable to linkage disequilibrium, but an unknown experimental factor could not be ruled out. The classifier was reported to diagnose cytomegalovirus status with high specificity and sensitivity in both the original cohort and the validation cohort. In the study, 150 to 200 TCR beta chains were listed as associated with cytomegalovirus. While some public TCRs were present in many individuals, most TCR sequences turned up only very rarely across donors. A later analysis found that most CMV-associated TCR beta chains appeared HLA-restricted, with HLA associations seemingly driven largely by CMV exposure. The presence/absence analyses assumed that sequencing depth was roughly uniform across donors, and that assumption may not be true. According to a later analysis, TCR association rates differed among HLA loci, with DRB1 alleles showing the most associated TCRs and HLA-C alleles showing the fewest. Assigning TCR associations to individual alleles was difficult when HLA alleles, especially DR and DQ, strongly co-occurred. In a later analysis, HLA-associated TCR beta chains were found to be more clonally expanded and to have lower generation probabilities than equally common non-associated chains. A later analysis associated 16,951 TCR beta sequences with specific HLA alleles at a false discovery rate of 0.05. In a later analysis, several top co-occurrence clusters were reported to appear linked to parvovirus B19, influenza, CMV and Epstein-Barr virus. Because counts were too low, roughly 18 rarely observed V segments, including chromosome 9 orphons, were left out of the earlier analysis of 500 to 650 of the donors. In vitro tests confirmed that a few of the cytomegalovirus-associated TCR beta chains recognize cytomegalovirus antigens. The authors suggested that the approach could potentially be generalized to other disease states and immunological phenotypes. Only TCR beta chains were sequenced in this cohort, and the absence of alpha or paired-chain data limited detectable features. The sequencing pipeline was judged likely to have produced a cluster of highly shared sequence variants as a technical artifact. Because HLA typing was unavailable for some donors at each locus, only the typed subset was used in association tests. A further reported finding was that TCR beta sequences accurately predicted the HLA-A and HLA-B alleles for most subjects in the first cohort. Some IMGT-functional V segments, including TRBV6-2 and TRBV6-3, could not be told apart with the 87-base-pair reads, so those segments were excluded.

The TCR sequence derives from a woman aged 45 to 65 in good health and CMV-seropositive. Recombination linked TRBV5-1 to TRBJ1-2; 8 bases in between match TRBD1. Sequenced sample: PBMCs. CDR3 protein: CASSQGTGALGYTF. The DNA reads TGCGCCAGCAGCCAAGGGACAGGCGCCTTGGGCTACACCTTC.